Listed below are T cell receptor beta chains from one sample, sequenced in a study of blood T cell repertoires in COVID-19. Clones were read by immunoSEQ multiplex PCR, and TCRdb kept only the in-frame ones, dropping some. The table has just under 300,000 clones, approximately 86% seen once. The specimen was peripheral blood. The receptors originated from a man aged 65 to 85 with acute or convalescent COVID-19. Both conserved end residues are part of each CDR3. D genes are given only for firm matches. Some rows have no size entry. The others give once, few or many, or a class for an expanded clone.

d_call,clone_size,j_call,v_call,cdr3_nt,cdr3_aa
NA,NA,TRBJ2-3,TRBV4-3,TGCGCCAGCAGCCAAGCCGCGGGCACAGATACGCAGTATTTT,CASSQAAGTDTQYF
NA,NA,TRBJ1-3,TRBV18,TGTGCCAGCCAAGAACAGGATGGCCCTGGAAACACCATATATTTT,CASQEQDGPGNTIYF
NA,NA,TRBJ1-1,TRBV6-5,TGTGCCAGCAGTTATCGCAGTTTAACAAACCCCACTGAAGCTTTCTTT,CASSYRSLTNPTEAFF
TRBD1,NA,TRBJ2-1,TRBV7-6,TGTGCCAGCAGCTTAGCGGGACAGGGGGCTTTTGAGCAGTTCTTC,CASSLAGQGAFEQFF
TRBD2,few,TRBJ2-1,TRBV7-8,TGTGCCAGCAATCTAGCGGAGGCATACAATGAGCAGTTCTTC,CASNLAEAYNEQFF
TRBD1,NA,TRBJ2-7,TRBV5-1,TGCGCCAGCGCCTTGGGGACAGGGACCTACGAGCAGTACTTC,CASALGTGTYEQYF
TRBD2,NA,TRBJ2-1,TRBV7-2,TGTGCCAGCAGCTTGACTAGCGGGGGAAGTGAGCAGTTCTTC,CASSLTSGGSEQFF
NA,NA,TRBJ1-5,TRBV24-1,TGTGCCACCAGTGTCACAGGGAATCAGCCCCAGCATTTT,CATSVTGNQPQHF
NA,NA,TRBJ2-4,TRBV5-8,TGTGCCAGCAGCCCACGGACAGTTCCAAACATTCAGTACTTC,CASSPRTVPNIQYF
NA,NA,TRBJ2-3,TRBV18,TGTGCCAGCTCACCAACGGGCACAGATACGCAGTATTTT,CASSPTGTDTQYF
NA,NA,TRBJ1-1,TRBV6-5,TGTGCCAGCAGTTTAACAGCCATGAACACTGAAGCTTTCTTT,CASSLTAMNTEAFF
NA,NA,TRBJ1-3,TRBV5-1,TGCGCCAGCAGCAATCAGGGGTCTGGAAACACCATATATTTT,CASSNQGSGNTIYF
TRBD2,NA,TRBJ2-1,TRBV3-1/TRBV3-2,TGTGCCAGCAGCCCGGGACTAGCGGAGAATATCAATGAGCAGTTCTTC,CASSPGLAENINEQFF
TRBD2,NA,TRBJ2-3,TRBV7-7,TGTGCCAGCAGCTTAGGACTAGCGGGAGCGGGAGATACGCAGTATTTT,CASSLGLAGAGDTQYF
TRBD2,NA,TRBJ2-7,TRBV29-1,TGCAGCGTTTTAGCGGGAGGGCCTTACGAGCAGTACTTC,CSVLAGGPYEQYF
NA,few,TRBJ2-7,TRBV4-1,TGCGCCAGCAGCCAAGGGATGACTGCACCCTACGAGCAGTACTTC,CASSQGMTAPYEQYF
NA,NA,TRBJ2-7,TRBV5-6,TGTGCCAGCAGCTCTAGCCGAGGGCTATTTACCTCCGAGCAGTACTTC,CASSSSRGLFTSEQYF
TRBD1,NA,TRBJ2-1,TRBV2,TGTGCCAGCAGTCTGACAGGGGTAAGGGAGAATGAGCAGTTCTTC,CASSLTGVRENEQFF
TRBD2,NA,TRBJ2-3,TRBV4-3,TGCGCCAGCAGCCGGACTAGCGGGGGTGGAGATACGCAGTATTTT,CASSRTSGGGDTQYF
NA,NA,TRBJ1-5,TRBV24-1,TGTGCCACCAGTGCCGGAGACGGCATCTATAGCAATCAGCCCCAGCATTTT,CATSAGDGIYSNQPQHF
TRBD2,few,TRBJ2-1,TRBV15,TGTGCCACCAGCAGAGGAAACGGGAGGGTTGATGAGCAGTTCTTC,CATSRGNGRVDEQFF
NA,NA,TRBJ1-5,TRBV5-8,TGTGCCAGCAGCTTGGAACCCCTTACAGGGCCCAATCAGCCCCAGCATTTT,CASSLEPLTGPNQPQHF
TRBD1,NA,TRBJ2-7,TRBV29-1,TGCAGCGCTGGGTCGGCTGGGGGGACAGGGAGGAACGAGCAGTACTTC,CSAGSAGGTGRNEQYF
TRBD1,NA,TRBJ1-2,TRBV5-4,TGTGCCAGCAGCTTGTATGGCGGGACAGGGGGGCACTATGGCTACACCTTC,CASSLYGGTGGHYGYTF
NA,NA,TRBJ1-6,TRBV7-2,TGTGCCAGCAGCACAGGGATCTCCTATAATTCACCCCTCCACTTT,CASSTGISYNSPLHF
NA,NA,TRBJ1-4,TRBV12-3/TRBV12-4,TGTGCCAGCAGTCCGCAGGGAGGGGAAAAACTGTTTTTT,CASSPQGGEKLFF
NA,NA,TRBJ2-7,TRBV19,TGTGCCAGTAGTACCCAACGGTTTGACTACGAGCAGTACTTC,CASSTQRFDYEQYF
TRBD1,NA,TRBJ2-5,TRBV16,TGTGCCAGCAGCCAATCAAAGGACAGGGGGTATGGAGAGACCCAGTACTTC,CASSQSKDRGYGETQYF
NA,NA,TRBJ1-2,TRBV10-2,TGCGCCAGCAGTGATGGCGGAAACTATGGCTACACCTTC,CASSDGGNYGYTF
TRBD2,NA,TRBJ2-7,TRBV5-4,TGTGCCAGCAGCAAACCGGGACTAGCGAGCTACGAGCAGTACTTC,CASSKPGLASYEQYF
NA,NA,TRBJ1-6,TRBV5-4,TGTGCCAGCAGCCGGGGGGGGGTTGGATCCTATAATTCACCCCTCCACTTT,CASSRGGVGSYNSPLHF
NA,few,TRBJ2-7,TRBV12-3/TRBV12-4,TGTGCCAGCAGTTTTTCAGGGGTCGAGCAGTACTTC,CASSFSGVEQYF
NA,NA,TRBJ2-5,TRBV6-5,TGTGCCAGCAGTTACCCCCAGGTTTTGGAGACCCAGTACTTC,CASSYPQVLETQYF
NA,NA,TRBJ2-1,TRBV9,TGTGCCAGCAGCGTAGGTAATAGCGCCCCTGAGCAGTTCTTC,CASSVGNSAPEQFF
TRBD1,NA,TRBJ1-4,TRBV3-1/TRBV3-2,TGTGCCAGCAGCCAACCTGAATACCCGGGACAGCCCCGACGCCGAGAAAAACTGTTTTTT,CASSQPEYPGQPRRREKLFF
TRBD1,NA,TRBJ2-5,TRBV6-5,TGTGCCAGCAGACCGGACAGGCAAGAGACCCAGTACTTC,CASRPDRQETQYF
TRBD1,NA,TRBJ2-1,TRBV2,TGTGCCAGCGCGAGACAGGGGGCCCATGAGCAGTTCTTC,CASARQGAHEQFF
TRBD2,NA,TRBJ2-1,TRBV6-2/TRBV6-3,TGTGCCAGCAGTTACTCTCTAGCGGGGGGGAGGGGTGAGCAGTTCTTC,CASSYSLAGGRGEQFF
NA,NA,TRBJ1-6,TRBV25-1,TGTGCCAGCAGTCGTTACGCCTCTAGGAATTCACCCCTCCACTTT,CASSRYASRNSPLHF
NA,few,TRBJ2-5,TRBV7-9,TGTGCCAGCAGCCCCGGGACTGTTGGAGAGACCCAGTACTTC,CASSPGTVGETQYF
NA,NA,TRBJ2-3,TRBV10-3,TGTGCCATCAGTGCAGAGCGGGCTATTCCAGATACGCAGTATTTT,CAISAERAIPDTQYF
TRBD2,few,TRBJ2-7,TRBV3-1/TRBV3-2,TGTGCCAGCGGAACCGGGGGGGACTACGAGCAGTACTTC,CASGTGGDYEQYF